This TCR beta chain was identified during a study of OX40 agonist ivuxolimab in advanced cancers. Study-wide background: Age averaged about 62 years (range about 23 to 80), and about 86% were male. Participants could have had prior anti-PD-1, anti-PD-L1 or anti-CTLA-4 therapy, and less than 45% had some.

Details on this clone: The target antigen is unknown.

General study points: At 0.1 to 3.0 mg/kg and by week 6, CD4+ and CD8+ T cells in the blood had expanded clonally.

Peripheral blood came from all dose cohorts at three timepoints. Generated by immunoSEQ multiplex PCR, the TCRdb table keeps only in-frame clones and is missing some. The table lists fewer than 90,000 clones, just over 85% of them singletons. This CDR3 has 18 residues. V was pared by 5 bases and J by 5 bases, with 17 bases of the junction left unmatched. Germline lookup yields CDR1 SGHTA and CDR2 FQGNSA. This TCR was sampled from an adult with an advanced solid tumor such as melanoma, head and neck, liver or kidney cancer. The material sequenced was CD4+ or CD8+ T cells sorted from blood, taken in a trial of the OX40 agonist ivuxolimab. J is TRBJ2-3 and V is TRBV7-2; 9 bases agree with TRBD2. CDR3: CASSRPGAGGRAGDTQYF. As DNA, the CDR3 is TGTGCCAGCAGCCGCCCGGGAGCTGGCGGGAGGGCCGGAGATACGCAGTATTTT.